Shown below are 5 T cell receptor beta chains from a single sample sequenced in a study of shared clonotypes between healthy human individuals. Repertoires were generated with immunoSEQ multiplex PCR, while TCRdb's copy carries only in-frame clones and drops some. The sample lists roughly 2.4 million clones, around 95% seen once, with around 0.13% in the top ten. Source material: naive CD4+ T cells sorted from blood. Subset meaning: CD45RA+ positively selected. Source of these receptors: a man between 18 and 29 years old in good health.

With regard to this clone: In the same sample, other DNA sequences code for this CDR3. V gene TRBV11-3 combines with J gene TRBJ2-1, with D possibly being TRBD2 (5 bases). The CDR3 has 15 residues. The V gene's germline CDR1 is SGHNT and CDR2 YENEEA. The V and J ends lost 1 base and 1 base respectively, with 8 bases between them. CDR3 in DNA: TGTGCCAGCAGCTTAGGTGGGAGTTCCTACAATGAGCAGTTCTTC. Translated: CASSLGGSSYNEQFF.

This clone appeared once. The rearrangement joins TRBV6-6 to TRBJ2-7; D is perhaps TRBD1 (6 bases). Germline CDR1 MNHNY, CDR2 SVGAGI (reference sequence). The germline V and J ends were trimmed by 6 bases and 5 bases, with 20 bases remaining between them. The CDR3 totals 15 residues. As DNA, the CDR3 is TGTGCCAGCAGCCCCGGGACAAGGGAACTCCACGAGCAGTACTTC. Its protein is CASSPGTRELHEQYF.

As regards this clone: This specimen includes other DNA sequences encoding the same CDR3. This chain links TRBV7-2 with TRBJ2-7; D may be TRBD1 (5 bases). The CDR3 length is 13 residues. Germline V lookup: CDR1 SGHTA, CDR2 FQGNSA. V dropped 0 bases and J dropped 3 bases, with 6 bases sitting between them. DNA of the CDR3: TGTGCCAGCAGCTTAGCCCAGGGCTACGAGCAGTACTTC. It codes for CASSLAQGYEQYF. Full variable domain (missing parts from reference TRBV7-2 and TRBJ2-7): GAGVSQSPSNKVTEKGKDVELRCDPISGHTALYWYRQSLGQGLEFLIYFQGNSAPDKSGLPSDRFSAERTGGSVSTLTIQRTQQEDSAVYLCASSLAQGYEQYFGPGTRLTVT.

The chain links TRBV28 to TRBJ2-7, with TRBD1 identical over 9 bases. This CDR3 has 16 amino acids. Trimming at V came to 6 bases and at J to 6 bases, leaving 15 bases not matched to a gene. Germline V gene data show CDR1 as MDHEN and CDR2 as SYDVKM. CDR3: CASRGTGTGWKGEQYF. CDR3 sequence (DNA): TGTGCCAGCAGGGGTACCGGGACAGGGTGGAAAGGCGAGCAGTACTTC.

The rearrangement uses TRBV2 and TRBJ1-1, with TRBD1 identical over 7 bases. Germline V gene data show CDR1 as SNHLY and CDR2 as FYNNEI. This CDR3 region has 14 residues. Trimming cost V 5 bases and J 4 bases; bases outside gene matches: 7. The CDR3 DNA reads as TGTGCCAGCAGTTCTGAGGGGGCGTTCACTGAAGCTTTCTTT. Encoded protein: CASSSEGAFTEAFF.